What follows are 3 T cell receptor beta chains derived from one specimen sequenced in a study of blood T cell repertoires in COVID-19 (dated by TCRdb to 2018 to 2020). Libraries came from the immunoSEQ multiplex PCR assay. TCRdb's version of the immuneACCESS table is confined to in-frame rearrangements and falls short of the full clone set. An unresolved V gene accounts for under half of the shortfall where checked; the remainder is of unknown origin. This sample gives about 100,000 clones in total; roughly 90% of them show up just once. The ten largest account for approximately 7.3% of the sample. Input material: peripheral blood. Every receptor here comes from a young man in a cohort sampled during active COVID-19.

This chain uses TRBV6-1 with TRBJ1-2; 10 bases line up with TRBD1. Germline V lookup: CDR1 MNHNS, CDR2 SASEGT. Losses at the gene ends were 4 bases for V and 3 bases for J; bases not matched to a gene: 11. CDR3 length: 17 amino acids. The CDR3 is CASSAGTGEIGYYGYTF. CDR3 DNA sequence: TGTGCCAGCAGTGCCGGGACAGGGGAGATTGGGTACTATGGCTACACCTTC.

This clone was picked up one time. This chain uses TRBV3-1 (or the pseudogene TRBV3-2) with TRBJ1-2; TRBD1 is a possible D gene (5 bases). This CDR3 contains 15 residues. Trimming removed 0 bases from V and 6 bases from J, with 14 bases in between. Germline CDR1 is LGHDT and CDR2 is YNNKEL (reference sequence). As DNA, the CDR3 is TGTGCCAGCAGCCAAGATCCCAGGGTATGGAATGGCTACACCTTC. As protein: CASSQDPRVWNGYTF.

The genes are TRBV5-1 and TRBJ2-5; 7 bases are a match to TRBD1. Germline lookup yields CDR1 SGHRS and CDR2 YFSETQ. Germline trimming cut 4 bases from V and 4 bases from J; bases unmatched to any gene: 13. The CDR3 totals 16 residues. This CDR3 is CASSLRGGAGRETQYF. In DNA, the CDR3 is TGCGCCAGCAGCCTACGAGGGGGCGCGGGTCGAGAGACCCAGTACTTC.